These 5 T cell receptor beta chains share one sample of origin, sequenced in a study of response to subunit inactivated influenza vaccine. In TCRdb, the RT-PCR reads were re-called with MiXCR into one record per CDR3 protein. Of around 480,000 distinct CDR3 sequences listed, 15% to 20% are singletons. The sample here was CD4+ T cells sorted from PBMCs, taken roughly 24 months after vaccination. Every receptor here comes from a man aged 50-75 years who received an inactivated influenza vaccine.

This clonotype was recorded many times. The chain recombines TRBV29-1 with TRBJ1-1; D uncertain. The length of the CDR3 is 12 residues. The V gene's germline CDR1 is SQVTM and CDR2 ANQGSEA. The V and J ends lost 5 bases and 6 bases respectively, with 13 bases between them. CDR3 amino acids: CSVQKQASEAFF. The CDR3 region has the DNA TGCAGCGTTCAAAAACAAGCGTCTGAAGCTTTCTTT.

Ten or more counts support this clonotype. This chain joins TRBV5-4 and TRBJ2-5; the D gene could be TRBD1 or TRBD2 (5 bases each). Germline V gene data show CDR1 as SGHNT and CDR2 as YYREEE (reference sequence). The CDR3 totals 15 residues. V was shortened by 1 base and J by 7 bases, with 17 bases between the two germline ends. The CDR3 DNA reads as TGTGCCAGCAGCTTGTCGGGACCTCAAGGTGGGACCCAGTACTTC. Translated: CASSLSGPQGGTQYF.

There are a few counts of this clonotype. This rearrangement joins TRBV27 to TRBJ2-1; 8 bases are a match to TRBD2. V lost 3 bases, J lost 8 bases, and 12 bases stayed unmatched. Germline CDR1 and CDR2: MNHEY and SMNVEV (reference sequence). This CDR3 comprises 16 residues. DNA of the CDR3: TGTGCCAGCAGTTTTTGGAGAACTAGCGGCTTTGATGAGCAGTTCTTC. This sequence encodes CASSFWRTSGFDEQFF.

This clonotype was counted only a few times. This chain joins TRBV13 and TRBJ2-2, with a possible D match to TRBD2 (5 bases). V lost 0 bases to trimming and J lost 4 bases, with 15 bases between them. The CDR3 sequence is 17 residues long. Germline CDR1 is PRHDT and CDR2 is FYEKMQ (reference sequence). CDR3 sequence: CASSLGGGPRSTGELFF. For the CDR3, the DNA is TGTGCCAGCAGCTTAGGAGGCGGGCCGCGCAGCACCGGGGAGCTGTTTTTT.

This clonotype came up a few times. The chain combines TRBV7-2 with TRBJ2-2; the D gene is possibly TRBD1 (6 bases). The CDR3 is 16 amino acids. V dropped 2 bases and J dropped 0 bases, with 10 bases sitting between them. Germline V lookup: CDR1 SGHTA, CDR2 FQGNSA. CDR3 loop: CASSLPTGSNTGELFF. In DNA, the CDR3 is TGTGCCAGCAGCTTACCGACAGGTTCGAACACCGGGGAGCTGTTTTTT. The full variable domain, completed using reference TRBV7-2 and TRBJ2-2, is GAGVSQSPSNKVTEKGKDVELRCDPISGHTALYWYRQSLGQGLEFLIYFQGNSAPDKSGLPSDRFSAERTGGSVSTLTIQRTQQEDSAVYLCASSLPTGSNTGELFFGEGSRLTVL.